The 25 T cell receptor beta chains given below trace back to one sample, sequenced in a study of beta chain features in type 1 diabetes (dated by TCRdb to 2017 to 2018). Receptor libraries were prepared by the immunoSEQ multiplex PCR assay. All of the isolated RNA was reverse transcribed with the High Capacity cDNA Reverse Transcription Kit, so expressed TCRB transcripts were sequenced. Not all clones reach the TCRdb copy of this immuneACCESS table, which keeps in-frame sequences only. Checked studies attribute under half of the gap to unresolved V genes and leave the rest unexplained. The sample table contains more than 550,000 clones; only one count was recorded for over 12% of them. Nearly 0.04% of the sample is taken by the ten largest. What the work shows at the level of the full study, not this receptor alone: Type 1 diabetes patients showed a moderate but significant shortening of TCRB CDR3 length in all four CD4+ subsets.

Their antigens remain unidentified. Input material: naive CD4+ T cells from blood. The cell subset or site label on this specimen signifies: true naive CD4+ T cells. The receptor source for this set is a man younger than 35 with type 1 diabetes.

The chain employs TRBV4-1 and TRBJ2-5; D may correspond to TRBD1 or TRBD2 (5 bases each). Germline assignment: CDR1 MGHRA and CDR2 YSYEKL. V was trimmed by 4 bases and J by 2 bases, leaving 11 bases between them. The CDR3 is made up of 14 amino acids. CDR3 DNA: TGCGCCAGCAGCCCGGGGACCAAACAAGAGACCCAGTACTTC. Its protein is CASSPGTKQETQYF.

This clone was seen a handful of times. The CDR3: CATKGGRGAGELFF. The CDR3 DNA sequence: TGTGCCACCAAGGGCGGGAGAGGCGCCGGGGAGCTGTTTTTT. The rearrangement uses TRBV7-9 and TRBJ2-2, with 7 bases identical to TRBD2. Germline trimming cut 10 bases from V and 6 bases from J; bases unmatched to any gene: 11. The germline V gene has CDR1 SEHNR and CDR2 FQNEAQ (reference sequence). There are 14 residues in the CDR3.

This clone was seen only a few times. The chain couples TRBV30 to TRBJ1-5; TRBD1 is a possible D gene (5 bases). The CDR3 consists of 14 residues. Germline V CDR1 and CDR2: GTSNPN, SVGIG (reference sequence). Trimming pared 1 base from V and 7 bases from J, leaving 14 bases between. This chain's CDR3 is CAWSEGPLGQPQHF. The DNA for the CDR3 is TGTGCCTGGAGTGAGGGACCTTTAGGCCAGCCCCAGCATTTT.

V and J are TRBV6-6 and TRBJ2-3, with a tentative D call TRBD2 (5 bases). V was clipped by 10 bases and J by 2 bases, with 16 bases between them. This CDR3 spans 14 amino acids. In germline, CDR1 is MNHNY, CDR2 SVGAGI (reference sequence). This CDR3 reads CAIRGGRATDTQYF. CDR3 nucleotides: TGTGCCATCCGAGGTGGGCGGGCCACAGATACGCAGTATTTT.

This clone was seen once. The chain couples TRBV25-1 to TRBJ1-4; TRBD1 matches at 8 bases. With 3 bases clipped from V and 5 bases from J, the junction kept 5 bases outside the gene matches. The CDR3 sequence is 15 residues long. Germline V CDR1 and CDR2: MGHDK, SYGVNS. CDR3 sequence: CASSDLGQANEKLFF. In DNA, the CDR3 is TGTGCCAGCAGTGACTTGGGACAGGCCAATGAAAAACTGTTTTTT. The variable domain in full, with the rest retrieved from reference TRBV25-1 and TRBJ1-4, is EADIYQTPRYLVIGTGKKITLECSQTMGHDKMYWYQQDPGMELHLIHYSYGVNSTEKGDLSSESTVSRIRTEHFPLTLESARPSHTSQYLCASSDLGQANEKLFFGSGTQLSVL.

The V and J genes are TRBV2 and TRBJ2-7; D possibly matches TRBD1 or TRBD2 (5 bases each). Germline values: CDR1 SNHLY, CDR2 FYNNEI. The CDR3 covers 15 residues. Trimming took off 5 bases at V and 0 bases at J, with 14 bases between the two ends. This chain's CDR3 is CASSPGRDLSYEQYF. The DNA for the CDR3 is TGTGCCAGCAGTCCTGGACGGGACCTCTCCTACGAGCAGTACTTC.

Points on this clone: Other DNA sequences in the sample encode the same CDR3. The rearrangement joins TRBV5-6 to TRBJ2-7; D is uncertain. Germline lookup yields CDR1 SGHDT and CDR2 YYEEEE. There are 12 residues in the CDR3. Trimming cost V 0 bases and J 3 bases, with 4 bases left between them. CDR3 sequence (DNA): TGTGCCAGCAGCTTGGGAGACTACGAGCAGTACTTC. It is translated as CASSLGDYEQYF.

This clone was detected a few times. The CDR3 bases are TGCGCCAGCAGCCGACCGACGGACAGCGGCTATGGCTACACCTTC. Translation: CASSRPTDSGYGYTF. The chain combines TRBV4-3 with TRBJ1-2; possibly TRBD1 for D (6 bases). Germline V lookup: CDR1 LGHNA, CDR2 YSLEER. This CDR3 region has 15 residues. The V and J ends lost 4 bases and 4 bases respectively, with 16 bases between them.

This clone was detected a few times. CDR3 DNA: TGTGCCTGGAGTGTACTGGGGGGCCGGAGGAACACCGGGGAGCTGTTTTTT. It codes for CAWSVLGGRRNTGELFF. The chain combines TRBV30 with TRBJ2-2, with D perhaps assigned TRBD1 or TRBD2 (6 bases each). Per germline, CDR1 GTSNPN and CDR2 SVGIG (reference sequence). The V end was cut by 0 bases, the J end by 1 base, with 15 bases between. The CDR3 consists of 17 residues.

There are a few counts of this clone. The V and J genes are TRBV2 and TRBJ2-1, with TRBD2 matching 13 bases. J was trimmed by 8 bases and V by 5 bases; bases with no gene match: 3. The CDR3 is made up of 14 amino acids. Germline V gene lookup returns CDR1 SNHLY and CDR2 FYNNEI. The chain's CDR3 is CASSPGTSGDEQFF. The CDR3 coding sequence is TGTGCCAGCAGTCCCGGGACTAGCGGGGATGAGCAGTTCTTC. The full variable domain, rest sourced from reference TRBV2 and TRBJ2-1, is EPEVTQTPSHQVTQMGQEVILRCVPISNHLYFYWYRQILGQKVEFLVSFYNNEISEKSEIFDDQFSVERPDGSNFTLKIRSTKLEDSAMYFCASSPGTSGDEQFFGPGTRLTVL.

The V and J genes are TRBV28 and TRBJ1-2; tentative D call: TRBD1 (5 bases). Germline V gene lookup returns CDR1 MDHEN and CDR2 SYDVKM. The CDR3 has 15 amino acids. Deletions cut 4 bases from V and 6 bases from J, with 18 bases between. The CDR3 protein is CASSSPGPGRDGYTF. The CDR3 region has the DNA TGTGCCAGCAGTTCGCCAGGGCCAGGAAGGGATGGCTACACCTTC.

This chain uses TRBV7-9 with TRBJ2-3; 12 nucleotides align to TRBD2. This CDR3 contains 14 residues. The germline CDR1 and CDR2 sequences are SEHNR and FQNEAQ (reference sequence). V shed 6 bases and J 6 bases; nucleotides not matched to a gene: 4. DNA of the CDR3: TGTGCCAGCAGTACTAGCGGGAGGAAGGATACGCAGTATTTT. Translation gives CASSTSGRKDTQYF. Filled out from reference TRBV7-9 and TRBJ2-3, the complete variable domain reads DTGVSQNPRHKITKRGQNVTFRCDPISEHNRLYWYRQTLGQGPEFLTYFQNEAQLEKSRLLSDRFSAERPKGSFSTLEIQRTEQGDSAMYLCASSTSGRKDTQYFGPGTRLTVL.

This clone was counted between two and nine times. CDR3 DNA: TGCGCCAGCAGCCCCCATGGTCCACTCGTCGCAGGGGGCTACTGGGGCTACACCTTC. It codes for CASSPHGPLVAGGYWGYTF. This chain links TRBV23-1 with TRBJ1-2, with 8 nucleotides matching TRBD1. TRBV23-1 is filed as an ORF, its function uncertain. V gave up 6 bases and J gave up 8 bases; unmatched junction bases: 26. The CDR3 contains 19 residues.

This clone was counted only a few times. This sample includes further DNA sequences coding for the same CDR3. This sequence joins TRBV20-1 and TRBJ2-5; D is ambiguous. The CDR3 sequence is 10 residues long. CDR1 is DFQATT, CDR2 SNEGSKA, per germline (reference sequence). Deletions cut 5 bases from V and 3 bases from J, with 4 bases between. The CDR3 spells CSASEETQYF. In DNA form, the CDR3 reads TGCAGTGCTTCAGAAGAGACCCAGTACTTC.

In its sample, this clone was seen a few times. This chain's CDR3 is CAWSQGWLHPKKTNEKLFF. CDR3 in DNA: TGTGCCTGGAGCCAGGGCTGGTTGCACCCGAAGAAAACTAATGAAAAACTGTTTTTT. The V gene is TRBV30, the J gene TRBJ1-4; possibly TRBD1 for D (5 bases). V was shortened by 3 bases and J by 1 base, with 24 bases between the two germline ends. The CDR3 runs 19 residues. Germline lookup yields CDR1 GTSNPN and CDR2 SVGIG (reference sequence).

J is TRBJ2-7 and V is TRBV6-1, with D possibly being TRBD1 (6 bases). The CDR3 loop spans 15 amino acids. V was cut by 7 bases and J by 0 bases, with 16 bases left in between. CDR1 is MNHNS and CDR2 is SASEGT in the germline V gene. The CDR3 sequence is CASTPGTTSSYEQYF. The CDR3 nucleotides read TGTGCCAGCACCCCCGGGACAACTTCCTCCTACGAGCAGTACTTC.

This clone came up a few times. CDR3 bases: TGTGCCAGCAGTCCCCGGGTTTTGAACACTGAAGCTTTCTTT. It encodes CASSPRVLNTEAFF. The chain employs TRBV27 and TRBJ1-1; D is ambiguous. The CDR3 has 14 residues. The germline V gene has CDR1 MNHEY and CDR2 SMNVEV (reference sequence). Trimming cost V 5 bases and J 0 bases, with 10 bases left between them.

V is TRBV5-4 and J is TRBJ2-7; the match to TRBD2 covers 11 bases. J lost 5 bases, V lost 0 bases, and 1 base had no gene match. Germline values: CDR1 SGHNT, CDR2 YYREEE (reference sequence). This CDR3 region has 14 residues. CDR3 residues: CASSLELAGDEQYF. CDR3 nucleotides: TGTGCCAGCAGCTTGGAACTAGCGGGGGACGAGCAGTACTTC.

DNA of the CDR3: TGTGCCAGCAGCTCCGGGACTTTTAACAATGAGCAGTTCTTC. Translated, it gives CASSSGTFNNEQFF. This rearrangement joins TRBV5-4 to TRBJ2-1, with a tentative D call TRBD2 (6 bases). Trimming removed 3 bases at V and 5 bases at J, with 12 bases between. Per the germline V gene, CDR1 is SGHNT and CDR2 is YYREEE (reference sequence). CDR3 length: 14 amino acids.

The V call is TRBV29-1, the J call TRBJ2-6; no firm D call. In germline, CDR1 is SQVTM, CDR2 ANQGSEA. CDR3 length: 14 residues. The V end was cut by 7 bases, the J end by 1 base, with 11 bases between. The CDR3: CSGTVGSGANVLTF. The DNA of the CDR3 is TGCAGCGGCACAGTCGGGTCTGGGGCCAACGTCCTGACTTTC.

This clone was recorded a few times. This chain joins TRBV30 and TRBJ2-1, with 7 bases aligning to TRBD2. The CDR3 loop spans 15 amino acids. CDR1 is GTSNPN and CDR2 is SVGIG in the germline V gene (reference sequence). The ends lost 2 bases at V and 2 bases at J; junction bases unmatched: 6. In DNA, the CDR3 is TGTGCCTGGAGTCCAGGGAGCGGGGCCTACAATGAGCAGTTCTTC. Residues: CAWSPGSGAYNEQFF.

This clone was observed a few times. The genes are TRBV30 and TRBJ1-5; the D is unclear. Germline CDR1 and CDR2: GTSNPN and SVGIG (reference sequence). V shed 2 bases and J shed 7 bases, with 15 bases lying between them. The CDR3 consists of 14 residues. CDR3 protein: CAWSSSLKSQPQHF. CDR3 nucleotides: TGTGCCTGGAGTTCTAGCTTGAAGTCCCAGCCCCAGCATTTT.

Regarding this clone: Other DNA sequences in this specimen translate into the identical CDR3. CDR3 DNA sequence: TGTGCCAGCAGTGGCTCCTACAATGAGCAGTTCTTC. This translates into CASSGSYNEQFF. The rearrangement uses TRBV28 and TRBJ2-1; D is undetermined. The CDR3 has 12 amino acids. CDR1 is MDHEN, CDR2 SYDVKM, per germline. Trimming cost V 5 bases and J 0 bases, with 2 bases left between them.

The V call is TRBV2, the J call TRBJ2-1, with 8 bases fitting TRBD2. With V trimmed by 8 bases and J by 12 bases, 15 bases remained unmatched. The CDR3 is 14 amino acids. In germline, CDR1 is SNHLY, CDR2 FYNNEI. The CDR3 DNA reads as TGTGCCAGCCCCCCAACCGGGAGGGCCCTACGGCAGTTCTTC. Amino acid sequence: CASPPTGRALRQFF.

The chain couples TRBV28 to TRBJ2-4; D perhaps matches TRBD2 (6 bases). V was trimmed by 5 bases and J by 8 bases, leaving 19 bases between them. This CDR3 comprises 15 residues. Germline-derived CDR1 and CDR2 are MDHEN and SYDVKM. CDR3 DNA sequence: TGTGCCAGCAGTACAGGAGGGCCTCTTGTAGACATTCAGTACTTC. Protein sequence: CASSTGGPLVDIQYF.